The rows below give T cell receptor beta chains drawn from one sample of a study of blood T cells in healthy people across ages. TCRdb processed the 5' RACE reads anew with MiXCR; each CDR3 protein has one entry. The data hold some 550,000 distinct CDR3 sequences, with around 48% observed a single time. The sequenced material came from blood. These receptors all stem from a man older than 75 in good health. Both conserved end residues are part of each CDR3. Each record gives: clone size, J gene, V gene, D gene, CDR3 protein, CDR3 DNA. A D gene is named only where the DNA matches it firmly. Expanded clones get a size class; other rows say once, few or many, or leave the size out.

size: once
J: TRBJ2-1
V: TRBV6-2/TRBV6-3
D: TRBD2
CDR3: CASRGLAGFSEQFF
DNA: TGTGCCAGCAGGGGACTAGCGGGGTTTAGCGAGCAGTTCTTC

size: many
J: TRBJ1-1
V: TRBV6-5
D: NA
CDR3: CASSSYTEAFF
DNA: TGTGCCAGCAGTTCCTACACTGAAGCTTTCTTT

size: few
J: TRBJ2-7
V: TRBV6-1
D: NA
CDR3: CATQRTETYEQYF
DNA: TGTGCCACCCAACGGACGGAGACCTACGAGCAGTACTTC

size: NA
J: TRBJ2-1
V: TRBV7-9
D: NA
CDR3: CAGSLFGGSNEQFF
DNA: TGTGCCGGCAGCTTGTTTGGCGGGTCCAATGAGCAGTTCTTC

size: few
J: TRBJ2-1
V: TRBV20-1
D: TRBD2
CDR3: CSASPGSGRSYNEQFF
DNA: TGCAGTGCTAGTCCGGGTAGCGGGAGGTCGTACAATGAGCAGTTCTTC

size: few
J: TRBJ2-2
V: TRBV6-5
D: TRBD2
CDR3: CASSYSRGLAGGRSGELFF
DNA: TGTGCCAGCAGTTACTCGAGGGGACTAGCGGGAGGGCGTAGCGGGGAGCTGTTTTTT

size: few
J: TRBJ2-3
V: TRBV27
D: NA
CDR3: CASSSLARITDTQYF
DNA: TGTGCCAGCAGTAGTCTAGCGCGTATCACAGATACGCAGTATTTT

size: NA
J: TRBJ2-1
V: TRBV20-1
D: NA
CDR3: CSARSPQGLANNEQFF
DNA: TGCAGTGCTAGATCTCCCCAGGGACTCGCCAACAATGAGCAGTTCTTC

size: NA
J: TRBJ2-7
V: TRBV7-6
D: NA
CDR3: CASGGGHYNEQYF
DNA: TGTGCCAGCGGGGGGGGACACTACAATGAGCAGTACTTC

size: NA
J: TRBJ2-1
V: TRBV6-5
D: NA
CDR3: CASSYSVAVNEQFF
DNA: TGTGCCAGCAGTTACTCGGTGGCGGTTAATGAGCAGTTCTTC

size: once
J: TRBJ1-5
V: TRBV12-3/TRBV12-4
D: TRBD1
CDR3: CASKTRDRGNQPQHF
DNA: TGTGCCAGCAAGACCCGGGACAGGGGCAATCAGCCCCAGCATTTT

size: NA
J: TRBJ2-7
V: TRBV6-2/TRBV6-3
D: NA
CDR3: CASCRGQGSYEQYF
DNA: TGTGCCAGCTGCCGGGGTCAAGGCTCCTACGAGCAGTACTTC

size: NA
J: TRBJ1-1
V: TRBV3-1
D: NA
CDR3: CASSQEAGSSTEAFF
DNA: TGTGCCAGCAGCCAAGAAGCAGGGTCGAGCACTGAAGCTTTCTTT

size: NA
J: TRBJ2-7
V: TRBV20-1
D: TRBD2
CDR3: CSAVPGLAGGAYEQYF
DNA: TGCAGTGCAGTCCCCGGACTAGCGGGGGGCGCCTACGAGCAGTACTTC

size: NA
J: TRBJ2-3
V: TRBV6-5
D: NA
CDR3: CASSSTVQDTQYF
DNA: TGTGCCAGCAGTTCAACTGTACAAGATACGCAGTATTTT

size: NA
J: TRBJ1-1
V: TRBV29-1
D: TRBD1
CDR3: CSVATGGNTEAFF
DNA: TGCAGCGTGGCCACAGGGGGGAACACTGAAGCTTTCTTT

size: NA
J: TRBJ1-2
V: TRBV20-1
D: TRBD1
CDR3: CSAAGTGGFNYGYTF
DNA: TGCAGTGCCGCCGGGACAGGGGGCTTCAACTATGGCTACACCTTC

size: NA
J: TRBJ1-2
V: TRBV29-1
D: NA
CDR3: CSVGRQGRRGHTF
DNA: TGCAGCGTTGGGAGGCAGGGGAGGAGAGGCCACACCTTC

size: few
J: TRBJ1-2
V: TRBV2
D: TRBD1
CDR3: CASTQDRGHGYTF
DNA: TGTGCCAGCACCCAAGACAGGGGGCATGGCTACACCTTC

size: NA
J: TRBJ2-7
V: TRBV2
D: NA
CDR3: CASSEEDYEQYF
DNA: TGTGCCAGCAGCGAAGAGGACTACGAGCAGTACTTC

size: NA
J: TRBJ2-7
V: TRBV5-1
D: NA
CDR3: CASSTTASSYEQYF
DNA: TGCGCCAGCAGCACCACAGCGAGCTCCTACGAGCAGTACTTC

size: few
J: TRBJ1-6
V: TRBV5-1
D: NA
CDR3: CASSLENSPLHF
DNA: TGTGCCAGCAGCTTAGAGAATTCACCCCTCCACTTT

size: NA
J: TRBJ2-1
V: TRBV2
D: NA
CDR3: CASARPSSYNEQFF
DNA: TGTGCCAGCGCGAGGCCAAGCTCCTACAATGAGCAGTTCTTC

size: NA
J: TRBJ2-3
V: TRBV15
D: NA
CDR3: CATSRDHAEGTDTQYF
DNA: TGTGCCACCAGCAGAGACCATGCGGAAGGTACAGATACGCAGTATTTT

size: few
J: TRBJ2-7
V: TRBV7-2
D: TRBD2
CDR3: CASSFGTRLYEQYF
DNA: TGTGCCAGCAGCTTTGGGACTAGGCTCTACGAGCAGTACTTC

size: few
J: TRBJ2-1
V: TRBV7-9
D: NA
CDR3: CASSLRGGILNEQFF
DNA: TGTGCCAGCAGCTTAAGGGGCGGAATCCTCAATGAGCAGTTCTTC

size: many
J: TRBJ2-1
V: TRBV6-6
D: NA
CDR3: CASSYSGGQLYNEQFF
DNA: TGTGCCAGCAGTTACTCGGGGGGACAGCTCTACAATGAGCAGTTCTTC

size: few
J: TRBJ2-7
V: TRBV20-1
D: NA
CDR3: CSAREVRTEIGEQYF
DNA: TGCAGTGCTAGAGAAGTGAGGACAGAGATCGGCGAGCAGTACTTC

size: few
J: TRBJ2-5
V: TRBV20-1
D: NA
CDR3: CSARDPRESWGETQYF
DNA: TGCAGTGCTAGAGATCCCCGGGAGTCTTGGGGAGAGACCCAGTACTTC

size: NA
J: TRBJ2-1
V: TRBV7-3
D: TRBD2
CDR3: CACSLTSGGLHNKQFF
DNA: TGTGCCTGCAGCTTAACTAGCGGGGGACTTCACAATAAGCAGTTCTTC

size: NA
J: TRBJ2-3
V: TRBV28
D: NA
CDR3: CASLPLRGFTDTQYF
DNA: TGTGCCAGCTTACCCTTGCGGGGTTTCACAGATACGCAGTATTTT

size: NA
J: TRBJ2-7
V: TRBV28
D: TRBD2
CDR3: CASSLPLAGVVYEQYF
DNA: TGTGCCAGCAGTTTACCTCTAGCGGGAGTGGTGTACGAGCAGTACTTC

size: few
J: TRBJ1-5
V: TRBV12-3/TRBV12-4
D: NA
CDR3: CASSFHSNQPQHF
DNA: TGTGCCAGCAGTTTCCATAGCAATCAGCCCCAGCATTTT

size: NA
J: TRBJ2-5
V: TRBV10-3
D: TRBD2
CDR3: CAISKKGLAEDQETQYF
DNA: TGTGCCATCAGTAAAAAGGGGCTAGCGGAGGACCAAGAGACCCAGTACTTC

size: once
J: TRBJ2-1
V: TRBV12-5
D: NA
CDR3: CASEPGGGPFSYNEQFF
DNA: TGTGCTAGTGAACCCGGAGGAGGGCCCTTTTCCTACAATGAGCAGTTCTTC

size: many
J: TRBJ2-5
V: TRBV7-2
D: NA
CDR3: CASSLVVETQYF
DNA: TGTGCCAGCAGCTTGGTGGTGGAGACCCAGTACTTC

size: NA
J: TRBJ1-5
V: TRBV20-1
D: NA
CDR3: CSASIASWKNQPQHF
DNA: TGCAGTGCTAGTATCGCCTCGTGGAAAAATCAGCCCCAGCATTTT

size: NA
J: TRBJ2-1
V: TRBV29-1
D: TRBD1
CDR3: CSVEKNRGIYNEQFF
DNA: TGCAGCGTTGAAAAGAACAGGGGGATCTACAATGAGCAGTTCTTC

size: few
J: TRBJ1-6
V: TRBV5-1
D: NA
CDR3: CASSRRTDNSPLHF
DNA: TGCGCCAGCAGTCGTAGGACAGATAATTCACCCCTCCACTTT

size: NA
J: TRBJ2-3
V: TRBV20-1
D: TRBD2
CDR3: CSALAGGSRTDTQYF
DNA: TGCAGTGCATTAGCGGGGGGGAGTAGAACAGATACGCAGTATTTT

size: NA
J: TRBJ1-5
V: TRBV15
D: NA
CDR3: CATKVDRFAQPQHF
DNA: TGTGCCACCAAAGTCGACAGGTTCGCTCAGCCCCAGCATTTT

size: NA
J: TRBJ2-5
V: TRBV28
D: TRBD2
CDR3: CASSLEASGRREQYF
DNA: TGTGCCAGCAGTTTAGAGGCTAGCGGGAGGAGGGAGCAGTACTTC

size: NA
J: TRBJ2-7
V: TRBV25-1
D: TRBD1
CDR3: CASSGTGGNHEQYF
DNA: TGTGCCAGCAGTGGGACAGGGGGCAACCACGAGCAGTACTTC

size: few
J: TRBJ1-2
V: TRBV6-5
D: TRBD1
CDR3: CASSYSDAGGYGYTF
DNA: TGTGCCAGCAGTTACTCTGACGCAGGGGGCTATGGCTACACCTTC

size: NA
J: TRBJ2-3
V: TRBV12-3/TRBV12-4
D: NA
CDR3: CASNLQGVGTQYF
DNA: TGTGCCAGCAACCTCCAGGGAGTAGGTACGCAGTATTTT

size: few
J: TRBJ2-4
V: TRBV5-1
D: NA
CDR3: CASSSDRLQNIQYF
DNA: TGCGCCAGCAGCAGCGACAGACTCCAAAACATTCAGTACTTC

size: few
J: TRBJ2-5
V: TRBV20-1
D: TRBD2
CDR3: CSASGSSSGKETQYF
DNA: TGCAGTGCGAGCGGGTCGTCTAGCGGGAAAGAGACCCAGTACTTC

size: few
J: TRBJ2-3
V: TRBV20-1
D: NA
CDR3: CSARDLGSYTDTQYF
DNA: TGCAGTGCTAGAGATCTCGGTAGCTACACAGATACGCAGTATTTT

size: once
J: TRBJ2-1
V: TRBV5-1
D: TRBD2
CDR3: CASSLSTSGGARNEQFF
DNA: TGCGCCAGCAGCTTGTCGACTAGCGGGGGGGCCCGTAATGAGCAGTTCTTC

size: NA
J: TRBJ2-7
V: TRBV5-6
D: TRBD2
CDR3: CASSGGLAGSSYEQYF
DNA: TGTGCCAGCAGCGGGGGACTAGCGGGGAGCTCCTACGAGCAGTACTTC

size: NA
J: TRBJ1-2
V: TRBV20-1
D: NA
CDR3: CSAGTGGYTF
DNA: TGCAGTGCGGGAACGGGAGGCTACACCTTC

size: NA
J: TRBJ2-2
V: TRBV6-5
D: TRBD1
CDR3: CASSLTGGEATGELFF
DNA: TGTGCCAGCAGTCTCACAGGGGGCGAAGCCACCGGGGAGCTGTTTTTT

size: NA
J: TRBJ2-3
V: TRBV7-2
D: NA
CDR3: CASSLLQTSNTQYF
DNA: TGTGCCAGCAGCTTATTGCAGACCTCGAATACGCAGTATTTT

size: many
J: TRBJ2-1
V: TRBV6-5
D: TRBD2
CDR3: CASSYSGGVFNEQFF
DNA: TGTGCCAGCAGTTACTCGGGGGGGGTCTTCAATGAGCAGTTCTTC

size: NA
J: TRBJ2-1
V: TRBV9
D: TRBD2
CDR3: CASSVGVGGGYNEQFF
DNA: TGTGCCAGCAGCGTAGGGGTGGGCGGGGGGTACAATGAGCAGTTCTTC

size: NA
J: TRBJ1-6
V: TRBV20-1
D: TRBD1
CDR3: CSARAQGGNSPLHF
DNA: TGCAGTGCTAGAGCCCAGGGGGGGAATTCACCCCTCCACTTT

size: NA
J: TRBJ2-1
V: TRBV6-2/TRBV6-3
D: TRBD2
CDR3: CASSYSRTSGSRDEQFF
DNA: TGTGCCAGCAGTTACTCCCGGACTAGCGGGAGTAGGGATGAGCAGTTCTTC

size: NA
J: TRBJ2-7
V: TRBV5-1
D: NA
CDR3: CASSHWTPSYEQYF
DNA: TGCGCCAGCAGCCACTGGACACCCTCCTACGAGCAGTACTTC

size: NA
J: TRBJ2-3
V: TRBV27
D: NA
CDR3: CASSPNRTPRTDTQYF
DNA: TGTGCCAGCAGTCCCAATCGGACGCCCCGCACAGATACGCAGTATTTT

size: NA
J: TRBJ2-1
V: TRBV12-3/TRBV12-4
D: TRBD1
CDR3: CACSLLDRANEQFF
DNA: TGTGCCTGCAGTCTCCTGGACAGGGCCAATGAGCAGTTCTTC